This T cell receptor beta chain was captured by sequencing in a study of metastatic and nonmetastatic thyroid tumors. On the study more broadly: Peripheral blood and tumor or nodule samples from malignant and benign thyroid patients were compared. The study's findings and limits: Across blood and tumor, TCR beta diversity in malignant thyroid tumors was reportedly significantly higher than in benign nodules.

In the source study's methods: The study's classifier, a distant-metastasis tool for papillary thyroid cancer, was built using CDR3 differences across clinicopathological groups. MiXCR was used by TCRdb to re-call the PCR reads. Clone size and V and J calls follow TCRdb, not the original study. The data show roughly 38,000 clones, approximately 20% seen once. Trimming took 2 bases from V and 2 from J; bases not matched to a gene: 5. The CDR3 has 15 residues. Germline V gene sequence: CDR1 KGHSH, CDR2 LQKENI. This clone was recorded at least ten times. The antigen is not known. Patients underwent thyroid surgery, and none had received any treatment before it.

Specimen: blood. This TCR came from a female donor with papillary thyroid cancer or a benign thyroid nodule (not recorded which). Some clones in this sample may be carry-over from other donors' samples. The J gene is TRBJ2-5, the V gene TRBV18; 7 bases match TRBD2. In DNA form, the CDR3 reads TGTGCCAGCTCACCAACGACTAGCAGGCAAGAGACCCAGTACTTC. Its translation: CASSPTTSRQETQYF.